The 30 T cell receptor beta chains reported below all come from one sample, sequenced in a study of blood T cell repertoires in COVID-19 (dated by TCRdb to about 2020). The receptor library was made with the immunoSEQ multiplex PCR assay. The clones in this table, taken by TCRdb from immuneACCESS, are in-frame only. Not every clone is retained; where verified, under half of the shortfall comes from an unresolved V gene, and the cause of the rest is unknown. This sample comprises about 120,000 clones, over 70% of them detected only once. The ten largest clones represent about 2.3% of the sample. What was sequenced was peripheral blood. All receptors come from a man between 70 and 80 years old with acute or convalescent COVID-19.

The rearrangement joins TRBV18 to TRBJ2-5; D ambiguous. Germline-derived CDR1 and CDR2 are KGHSH and LQKENI. Trimming took off 3 bases at V and 1 base at J, with 24 bases between the two ends. The CDR3 runs 19 residues. The CDR3 DNA follows: TGTGCCAGCTCACCGAAGATCGGTGCACCCCCGTTTCCCCAAGAGACCCAGTACTTC. It yields the protein CASSPKIGAPPFPQETQYF.

V usage is TRBV28 and J usage is TRBJ1-2, with TRBD1 identical over 8 bases. J gave up 6 bases and V 7 bases, and 4 bases lay outside the gene matches. The CDR3 consists of 12 residues. Germline loops: CDR1 MDHEN, CDR2 SYDVKM. Here the CDR3 reads CASNGQGNGYTF. As DNA, the CDR3 is TGTGCCAGCAATGGACAGGGAAATGGCTACACCTTC.

The chain recombines TRBV9 with TRBJ1-2; 7 bases match TRBD1. CDR1 is SGDLS and CDR2 is YYNGEE in the germline V gene. The V gene end was trimmed by 1 base and the J gene end by 1 base; junction bases not matched to a gene: 1. This CDR3 has 14 amino acids. The CDR3 reads CASSVRDSNYGYTF. CDR3 DNA sequence: TGTGCCAGCAGCGTACGGGACAGTAACTATGGCTACACCTTC.

The CDR3: CASSPPGGAGQEFYNEQFF. The DNA of the CDR3 is TGTGCCAGCAGCCCCCCCGGGGGGGCAGGACAGGAGTTTTACAATGAGCAGTTCTTC. The chain is built from TRBV5-4 and TRBJ2-1, with D maybe TRBD2 (8 bases). Looked up from germline, CDR1 is SGHNT and CDR2 is YYREEE (reference sequence). The CDR3 length is 19 residues. V gave up 4 bases and J gave up 4 bases, with 27 bases separating them.

The chain carries TRBV7-8 and TRBJ1-2; 8 bases align to TRBD1. V was pared by 5 bases and J by 4 bases, with 18 bases of the junction left unmatched. The germline V gene encodes CDR1 SGHVS and CDR2 FQNEAQ. This CDR3 has 18 residues. The CDR3 loop is CASSQEGQGASYGYGYTF. As DNA, the CDR3 is TGTGCCAGCAGCCAGGAAGGTCAGGGGGCGAGTTATGGCTATGGCTACACCTTC.

CDR3 nucleotide sequence: TGCGCCAGCAGCTTGGGGCAGGGGGCCGCTAACTATGGCTACACCTTC. Amino acid sequence: CASSLGQGAANYGYTF. The J gene is TRBJ1-2, the V gene TRBV5-1; 8 bases line up with TRBD1. This CDR3 has 16 residues. J gave up 0 bases and V 0 bases, and 4 bases lay outside the gene matches. CDR1 is SGHRS and CDR2 is YFSETQ in the germline V gene.

The chain uses TRBV11-2 and TRBJ2-1; the D gene is possibly TRBD1 (5 bases). Trimming left V 1 base short and J 7 bases short, with 14 bases between. Germline V gives CDR1 SGHAT, CDR2 FQNNGV. CDR3 length equals 15 residues. The CDR3 loop reads CASSLARAGNNEQFF. The CDR3 DNA reads as TGTGCCAGCAGCTTAGCCAGGGCCGGCAATAATGAGCAGTTCTTC.

The rearrangement uses TRBV19 and TRBJ1-1; tentative D call: TRBD1 (5 bases). The CDR3 contains 15 residues. CDR1 LNHDA and CDR2 SQIVND come from the germline V gene (reference sequence). Between the trimmed V and J ends, which lost 6 bases and 1 base, there was a span of 15 bases. The CDR3 sequence is CASSHPRVGNTEAFF. CDR3 sequence (DNA): TGTGCCAGTAGCCATCCCAGGGTGGGGAACACTGAAGCTTTCTTT.

The genes are TRBV4-1 and TRBJ1-5; D uncertain. This CDR3 comprises 17 residues. Trimming took off 8 bases at V and 1 base at J, with 21 bases between the two ends. The germline CDR1 and CDR2 sequences are MGHRA and YSYEKL. The CDR3 sequence is CASSAGGGFGSNQPQHF. CDR3 DNA sequence: TGCGCCAGCTCAGCGGGAGGCGGTTTTGGGAGCAATCAGCCCCAGCATTTT.

The rearrangement joins TRBV18 to TRBJ1-1; unclear D gene. Trimming took off 1 base at V and 3 bases at J, with 12 bases between the two ends. This CDR3 has 15 amino acids. Germline CDR1 and CDR2: KGHSH and LQKENI. Here the CDR3 DNA reads TGTGCCAGCTCACCACTAGGAGGTACTTACACTGAAGCTTTCTTT. Translation: CASSPLGGTYTEAFF.

This clone was counted between two and nine times. The V and J genes are TRBV9 and TRBJ1-3; D is unclear. V lost 3 bases and J lost 0, with 10 bases in between. Germline V lookup: CDR1 SGDLS, CDR2 YYNGEE. The CDR3 sequence is 15 residues long. The CDR3 DNA sequence: TGTGCCAGCAGCGCCGGGAGGAGCTCTGGAAACACCATATATTTT. The encoded protein is CASSAGRSSGNTIYF.

This clone appeared a few times. V gene TRBV30 combines with J gene TRBJ2-1, with D possibly being TRBD1 (7 bases). Germline V gives CDR1 GTSNPN, CDR2 SVGIG (reference sequence). Trimming left V 2 bases short and J 7 bases short, with 15 bases between. This CDR3 comprises 14 residues. This CDR3 is CAWSSWPGGNEQFF. DNA for the CDR3: TGTGCCTGGAGTTCTTGGCCAGGGGGGAATGAGCAGTTCTTC.

The rearrangement links TRBV19 to TRBJ2-1; 13 bases are shared with TRBD2. The CDR3 spans 15 residues. After removal of 5 bases from V and 4 bases from J, the junction contained 2 bases not matched to a gene. Per germline, CDR1 LNHDA and CDR2 SQIVND (reference sequence). This CDR3 is CASSLLAGGYNEQFF. The CDR3 DNA sequence: TGTGCCAGTAGTCTACTAGCGGGGGGGTACAATGAGCAGTTCTTC.

The V and J genes are TRBV11-2 and TRBJ1-6; a weak D match, TRBD1 (6 bases). This CDR3 is built from 18 residues. Trimming removed 5 bases at V and 10 bases at J, with 27 bases between. Germline V CDR1 and CDR2: SGHAT, FQNNGV. CDR3 protein: CASSTDPVNRVLVSPLHF. The CDR3 DNA reads TGTGCCAGCAGCACCGACCCTGTCAACAGGGTATTGGTCTCACCCCTCCACTTT.

CDR3 nucleotide sequence: TGTGCCAGCAGCCCCAATCGGGGGGTCAGTACTGAAGCTTTCTTT. The encoded protein is CASSPNRGVSTEAFF. V is TRBV5-4 and J is TRBJ1-1; tentative D call: TRBD1 (5 bases). Trimming took off 4 bases at V and 5 bases at J, with 18 bases between the two ends. The length of the CDR3 is 15 residues. Germline V gives CDR1 SGHNT, CDR2 YYREEE (reference sequence).

J is TRBJ2-3 and V is TRBV9; 11 nucleotides agree with TRBD1. The CDR3 length is 17 residues. V trimming: 3 bases; J trimming: 2 bases; junction bases outside the gene matches: 8. CDR1 SGDLS and CDR2 YYNGEE come from the germline V gene. The CDR3 reads CASSEGTGGPFTDTQYF. The DNA for the CDR3 is TGTGCCAGCAGCGAGGGGACAGGGGGACCCTTCACAGATACGCAGTATTTT.

The chain joins TRBV9 to TRBJ2-5; the match to TRBD2 covers 8 bases. The germline gives CDR1 SGDLS, CDR2 YYNGEE. The trim removed 2 bases at V and 3 bases at J, leaving 9 bases unmatched. This CDR3 is built from 16 residues. CDR3 nucleotide sequence: TGTGCCAGCAGCGTTTCTACGGGGGGGGAGGAAGAGACCCAGTACTTC. It translates to CASSVSTGGEEETQYF.

The chain recombines TRBV5-1 with TRBJ1-1; the match to TRBD1 covers 9 bases. V trimming: 3 bases; J trimming: 1 base; junction bases outside the gene matches: 4. The CDR3 totals 15 residues. The germline V gene has CDR1 SGHRS and CDR2 YFSETQ. CDR3: CASSSQGAGNTEAFF. CDR3 nucleotide sequence: TGCGCCAGCAGCTCACAGGGGGCGGGGAACACTGAAGCTTTCTTT.

V is TRBV19 and J is TRBJ1-1, with 7 bases identical to TRBD1. V lost 11 bases and J lost 3; bases outside the gene matches: 6. The CDR3 contains 12 residues. Germline CDR1 reads LNHDA; CDR2 reads SQIVND (reference sequence). The CDR3 DNA reads as TGTGCCGCGAGGGACAGACACACTGAAGCTTTCTTT. It codes for CAARDRHTEAFF.

The chain recombines TRBV7-3 with TRBJ2-7; no clear D gene. In germline, CDR1 is SGHTA, CDR2 FQGTGA. This CDR3 has 14 amino acids. V shed 5 bases and J shed 6 bases, with 17 bases lying between them. The CDR3 spells CASSPGGFPGEQYF. Written as DNA, the CDR3 is TGTGCCAGCAGCCCTGGTGGCTTTCCGGGCGAGCAGTACTTC.

This clone was seen just once. The rearrangement joins TRBV6-5 to TRBJ2-4; D is possibly TRBD1 (6 bases). This CDR3 has 14 residues. CDR1 is MNHEY, CDR2 SVGAGI, per germline. Deletions cut 6 bases from V and 5 bases from J, with 14 bases between. This CDR3 reads CASRTTGLQNIQYF. Written as DNA, the CDR3 is TGTGCCAGCAGAACAACAGGGCTCCAAAACATTCAGTACTTC.

This sequence joins TRBV7-6 and TRBJ2-5; D remains unclear. Trimming stripped 0 bases from V and 2 bases from J, with 4 bases between. Germline CDR1 reads SGHVS; CDR2 reads FNYEAQ. The CDR3 covers 13 residues. Here the CDR3 reads CASSLAEQETQYF. The CDR3 DNA reads as TGTGCCAGCAGCTTAGCGGAGCAAGAGACCCAGTACTTC. The complete variable domain, with remaining parts taken from reference TRBV7-6 and TRBJ2-5, reads GAGVSQSPRYKVTKRGQDVALRCDPISGHVSLYWYRQALGQGPEFLTYFNYEAQQDKSGLPNDRFSAERPEGSISTLTIQRTEQRDSAMYRCASSLAEQETQYFGPGTRLLVL.

In its sample, this clone was seen once. This chain joins TRBV20-1 and TRBJ2-7; D is unclear. The CDR3 has 11 amino acids. CDR1 DFQATT and CDR2 SNEGSKA come from the germline V gene (reference sequence). V was cut by 0 bases and J by 2 bases, with 2 bases left in between. For the CDR3, the DNA is TGCAGTGCTAGAGACACCTACGAGCAGTACTTC. Its translation is CSARDTYEQYF.

The genes are TRBV15 and TRBJ1-4; D not certain. Germline CDR1 and CDR2: LNHNV and YYDKDF (reference sequence). This CDR3 spans 16 amino acids. Trimming shortened V by 0 bases and J by 0 bases, and 8 bases separated the two germline ends. CDR3 residues: CATSRELTATNEKLFF. For the CDR3, the DNA is TGTGCCACCAGCAGAGAACTGACTGCAACTAATGAAAAACTGTTTTTT. The full variable domain, in which reference TRBV15 and TRBJ1-4 provide the parts outside the CDR3, is DAMVIQNPRYQVTQFGKPVTLSCSQTLNHNVMYWYQQKSSQAPKLLFHYYDKDFNNEADTPDNFQSRRPNTSFCFLDIRSPGLGDTAMYLCATSRELTATNEKLFFGSGTQLSVL.

This clone was found a few times. CDR3 bases: TGCGCCAGCAGCAACGGACAGGGGGCCCTCTATGGCTACACCTTC. Its protein product is CASSNGQGALYGYTF. The rearrangement joins TRBV5-1 to TRBJ1-2, with 11 bases that match TRBD1. The ends lost 4 bases at V and 4 bases at J; junction bases unmatched: 6. Germline lookup yields CDR1 SGHRS and CDR2 YFSETQ. The CDR3 is 15 amino acids.

This clone was seen more than once but under ten times. The rearrangement joins TRBV4-1 to TRBJ1-1; weak D call: TRBD1 (5 bases). The CDR3 totals 16 residues. Trimming removed 8 bases from V and 2 bases from J, with 21 bases in between. Germline CDR1 reads MGHRA; CDR2 reads YSYEKL. This CDR3 reads CASLSVGTTINTEAFF. The CDR3 bases are TGCGCCAGCCTGTCAGTCGGGACTACCATTAACACTGAAGCTTTCTTT.

V and J are TRBV5-1 and TRBJ1-1; 8 nucleotides line up with TRBD1. The CDR3 has 15 amino acids. The ends lost 4 bases at V and 1 base at J; junction bases unmatched: 6. The germline V gene has CDR1 SGHRS and CDR2 YFSETQ. The CDR3 loop is CASSVGTGENTEAFF. Written as DNA, the CDR3 is TGCGCCAGCAGCGTCGGGACAGGCGAGAACACTGAAGCTTTCTTT.

This chain connects TRBV6-2 or TRBV6-3 to TRBJ2-3, with TRBD1 matching over 7 bases. The junction had 11 bases not matched to a gene; V was cut back by 6 bases and J by 2 bases. This CDR3 spans 16 amino acids. The V gene's germline CDR1 is MNHEY and CDR2 SVGEGT. CDR3 loop: CASSWDSLGPTDTQYF. DNA of the CDR3: TGTGCCAGCAGCTGGGACAGCCTCGGACCCACAGATACGCAGTATTTT.

This sequence joins TRBV6-5 and TRBJ1-2, with 9 bases that match TRBD1. Germline CDR1 is MNHEY and CDR2 is SVGAGI. The trim removed 10 bases at V and 0 bases at J, leaving 6 bases unmatched. The CDR3 contains 14 residues. The DNA for the CDR3 is TGTGCCATAAGACAGGGGGGAGCTAACTATGGCTACACCTTC. Translated, it gives CAIRQGGANYGYTF.

The gene calls are TRBV6-2 or TRBV6-3 and TRBJ1-1; D ambiguous. The CDR3 consists of 15 residues. With 5 bases removed from V and 0 bases from J, the gap between germline ends came to 13 bases. Germline loops: CDR1 MNHEY, CDR2 SVGEGT. The CDR3 region is CASSRGSTMNTEAFF. CDR3 nucleotide sequence: TGTGCCAGCAGTCGCGGGAGCACCATGAACACTGAAGCTTTCTTT.